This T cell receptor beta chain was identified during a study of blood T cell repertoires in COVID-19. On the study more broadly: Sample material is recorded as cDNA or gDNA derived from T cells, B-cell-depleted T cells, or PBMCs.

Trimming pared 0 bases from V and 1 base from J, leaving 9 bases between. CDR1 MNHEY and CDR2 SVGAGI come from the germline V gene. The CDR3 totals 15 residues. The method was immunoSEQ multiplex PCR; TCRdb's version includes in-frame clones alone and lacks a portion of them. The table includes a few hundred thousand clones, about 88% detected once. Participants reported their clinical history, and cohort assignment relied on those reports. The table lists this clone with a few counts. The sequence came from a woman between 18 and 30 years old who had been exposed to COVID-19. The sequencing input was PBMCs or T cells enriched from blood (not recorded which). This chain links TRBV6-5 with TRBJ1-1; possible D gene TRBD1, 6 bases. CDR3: CASSYSPTGNTEAFF. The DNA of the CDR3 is TGTGCCAGCAGTTACTCCCCGACAGGGAACACTGAAGCTTTCTTT.